This TCR beta chain was obtained from a study of cytomegalovirus exposure and HLA in healthy donors (dated by TCRdb to the late 2010s). Describing the broader study: An earlier analysis of some 550 of the donors reported 250 to 300 Gb of sequence data and roughly 110 million unique TCR beta sequences from 150 million to 200 million T cells. Donor age, sex, ethnicity and CMV serostatus were compiled alongside the repertoire data. The number of typed donors differed by locus: 629-630 for A, B, C, DRB1 and DQB1; approximately 520 for DQA1; approximately 600 for DPA1; and some 430 for DPB1. The study was designed to test whether signatures of past pathogen exposure could be identified by cataloging public T cell receptors. In a later genetic analysis, genome-wide SNP genotypes for about three fifths of the roughly 670 donors were used, and that subset was treated as a discovery cohort. To decide whether each TCR beta V gene segment behaved as functional or pseudogenic, an earlier analysis of some 580 of the donors relied on high-throughput TCR beta sequencing. Across around 400 genotyped donors of the cohort, an average of about 250,000 unique TCR beta nucleotide sequences per donor were sequenced, and 15% to 20% of those sequences were non-productive. In the later analysis, no new phenotypic data were used to find candidate immune exposures; instead, reliance was placed on TCR beta sequences and their occurrence across donors. The T cell repertoires of under 700 subjects were profiled by immunosequencing and related to cytomegalovirus serostatus. Four to six DR-DQ haplotypes were handled as single units for association and clustering, since linkage in the cohort was strong. The study combined high-throughput TCR immunosequencing, statistical association of individual TCRs with disease status, and machine learning to predict cytomegalovirus infection status. Besides the first cohort of 550 to 750 subjects, a separate validation cohort made up of about 120 different subjects was used. Of the approximately 400 genotyped donors, 65% to 90% were placed in the genetic ancestry cluster associated with self-reported Caucasian donors. All discovery cohort repertoires had been generated using a single sequencing platform. Class I and class II HLA loci were covered by the typing at four-digit resolution. In a later analysis, previously published TCR beta repertoires from 550 to 750 donors were re-analyzed and high-resolution HLA genotyping was added so that TCR occurrence patterns could be studied. Roughly 300 gigabases of sequencing data and around 80 million unique TCR sequences made up an early release that covered several hundred HLA-typed donors. The paper's findings and limits, for the study overall: Only TCR beta chains were sequenced in this cohort, and the absence of alpha or paired-chain data limited detectable features. The earlier analysis of some 560 of the donors excluded approximately 17 rarely observed V segments, including chromosome 9 orphons, because counts were too low. According to the authors, the approach could potentially be generalized to other disease states and immunological phenotypes. In an earlier analysis of 587 of the donors, most TCR beta V segments were observed in productive rearrangements about 90% or about 30% of the time, broadly matching IMGT annotations. CMV serostatus was the only immune exposure information available for the cohort. Some IMGT-functional V segments, including TRBV6-2 and TRBV6-3, could not be distinguished by the 87-base-pair reads and were therefore excluded. In vitro tests confirmed that a few of the cytomegalovirus-associated TCR beta chains recognize cytomegalovirus antigens. According to a later analysis, parvovirus B19, influenza, CMV and Epstein-Barr virus appeared linked to several top co-occurrence clusters. Presence/absence analyses assumed roughly uniform sequencing depth across donors, an assumption that may not hold. In the study, 150 to 200 TCR beta chains were listed as associated with cytomegalovirus. A later analysis associated roughly 17,000 TCR beta sequences with specific HLA alleles at a false discovery rate of 0.05. Compared with equally common non-associated chains, HLA-associated TCR beta chains in a later analysis were more clonally expanded and had lower generation probabilities. Across donors, most TCR sequences were observed very rarely, whereas some public TCRs were present in many individuals. A later analysis found that TCR association rates varied across HLA loci, with DRB1 alleles showing the most associated TCRs and HLA-C alleles the fewest. A further reported finding was that TCR beta sequences accurately predicted the HLA-A and HLA-B alleles for most subjects in the first cohort. When HLA alleles, especially DR and DQ, strongly co-occurred, attributing TCR associations to individual alleles was difficult. A later analysis found that most CMV-associated TCR beta chains appeared HLA-restricted, with HLA associations seemingly driven largely by CMV exposure. In a later genetic analysis, a missense DCLRE1C variant was associated with V-gene and J-gene trimming of TCR beta chains, and the association was replicated in an independent cohort. Because HLA typing was unavailable for some donors at each locus, only the typed subset was used in association tests. A later genetic analysis reported fewer N-insertions in productive TCRs among donors in an Asian-associated ancestry cluster than the approximately 700-donor mean. A group of highly shared sequence variants was considered likely to be a technical artifact of the sequencing pipeline. Correlated functional status among segregating V segments might reflect linkage disequilibrium, but an unknown experimental factor could not be ruled out. The classifier was reported to diagnose cytomegalovirus status with high specificity and sensitivity in both the original cohort and the validation cohort.

From the cysteine through the phenylalanine, the CDR3 covers 16 amino acids. Only the CDR3 DNA stays, 48 bases, in frame from base 1. CDR1 and CDR2 are read off the germline V gene (reference sequence) as PRHDT and FYEKMQ. Trimming leaves V shorter by 5 bases and J shorter by 4 bases, with the junction holding 8 bases beyond the gene matches. As to this clone: It has no known antigen specificity. The input lacks base qualities; no much larger clone sits a single base away.

Library creation used the immunoSEQ multiplex PCR assay. A mixture of 60 forward primers for TCR Vbeta segments and 13 reverse primers for TCR Jbeta segments was used in the multiplex PCR. A multiplex PCR assay on genomic DNA amplified the CDR3 region of rearranged TCR beta genes. The Illumina HiSeq System was used to sequence the amplified TCR beta libraries as 87-base-pair reads. On the study's bioinformatics: A later analysis counted 75 million to 100 million unique TCR beta chains across the approximately 700 repertoires, and some 12 million of these chains were shared by at least two donors. To remove PCR and sequencing errors, raw reads were error-corrected and collapsed into unique sequences using a nearest-neighbor algorithm that merged closely related sequences. CDR3 sequences were aligned to IMGT reference sequences to assign V, D and J gene segments. For a sequence to be retained, a match of at least six nucleotides was required to both a V gene segment and a J gene segment. A rearrangement counted as productive if the CDR3 had no stop codons and remained in frame with V and J, and every other rearrangement counted as non-productive. CDR3 was defined by IMGT convention, running from the second conserved V-encoded cysteine to the conserved J-encoded phenylalanine. Sequences without an unambiguous match to a single V gene segment were excluded from the earlier analysis of a few hundred of the donors. In an earlier analysis of some 590 of the donors, a V segment was called functional when productive rearrangements were above 56.7%, and segregating when the standard deviation between donors exceeded 5%. A statistical classification framework was built to diagnose cytomegalovirus status from the catalog of TCR beta chain sequences. V and J gene assignment, in a later analysis, came from comparing TCR nucleotide sequences with IMGT/GENE-DB human TR gene sequences. The TCRdist pipeline was used in a later analysis to assign CDR3 sequences and most-parsimonious VDJ recombination scenarios. In a later analysis, every TCR beta chain was defined by the combination of its CDR3 amino acid sequence and its V-gene family, and reads without a unique V-gene family were dropped. In a later analysis, approximately 590 highly shared, low-generation-probability nucleotide sequences were removed to address suspected cross-contamination and a sequencing artifact. A later analysis calculated a clonal expansion index for each public chain from normalized within-repertoire ranks of inferred template counts. In a later analysis, generation probabilities were computed using a VDJ recombination model fitted to out-of-frame rearrangements, and the results were checked against IGoR. In a later analysis, TCR-TCR, TCR-HLA and TCR-CMV co-occurrence was scored with hypergeometric tests, and a repertoire-size bias correction was applied to TCR pairs. False discovery rates were estimated in a later analysis by permuting HLA or CMV assignments 20 times. A later analysis grouped co-occurring TCRs with DBSCAN, adding TCRdist sequence similarity when clustering within HLA-allele-positive subsets. Repertoires with fewer than 30,000 or more than 120,000 public chains were left out of co-occurrence clustering, as were about five repertoires with anomalous nucleotide sharing. Imported from immuneACCESS, the table was reduced by TCRdb to in-frame sequences with V and J called. These copies leave out some clones; in studies compared against another copy, an unresolved V gene accounts for under half, and the cause of the remainder is not known. V and J calls and clone size are copied from that table; D and trimming were computed from the DNA. The sample has more than 250,000 clones on record, about 90% of them singletons. The ten largest clones add up to 2% to 3% of the sample.

The cohort comprised around 700 healthy bone marrow donors. At the time of sampling, all cohort members were nominally healthy, though unrecorded immune exposures were likely present. The donor was CMV seronegative and belonged to the group of around 350 seronegative cohort members. Every donor gave a peripheral blood sample, and the peripheral blood mononuclear cells from that sample were used for TCR beta sequencing. Genomic DNA extraction from the blood cell samples was performed with the Qiagen DNeasy Blood Extraction Kit. The TCR sequence derives from a woman under 30 in good health and CMV-seronegative. The source material was PBMCs. The chain is made from TRBV13 and TRBJ2-2, and 9 junction bases match TRBD2. CDR3 region: CASSAPQRGATGELFF. In nucleotides, the sequence is TGTGCCAGCAGCGCCCCCCAGCGGGGGGCCACCGGGGAGCTGTTTTTT.